The clone carrying this T cell receptor beta chain was picked up many times. Its antigen is as yet unknown. These data come from a study of T cells after yellow fever vaccination. For the study at large: Preparation used SMART-Seq v4 Ultra Low Input for the low-cell-number fractions. Findings and limits, study-wide: Most clones from primary vaccination resurfaced after the booster (about 95% CD4, 88% CD8). Weaker overall was a secondary response that nonetheless peaked faster, on day 5 versus 15.

One entry per CDR3 protein, called by TCRdb with MiXCR from the 5' RACE reads. This repertoire shows roughly 170,000 distinct CDR3 sequences, around 8.5% found once; its top ten account for 35% to 40%. The CDR3 spans 13 residues. Per germline, CDR1 MNHEY and CDR2 SVGAGI. V was pared by 0 bases and J by 6 bases, with 6 bases between. The chain couples TRBV6-5 to TRBJ2-1; D could derive from TRBD1 or TRBD2 (5 bases each). The material was CD8+ T cells sorted from PBMCs, obtained 45 days after the yellow fever booster vaccination. The sequence was collected from a man aged 18 to 29 who received the YFV17D yellow fever vaccine. The CDR3 nucleotides read TGTGCCAGCAGTTACTCCGGGGCCAATGAGCAGTTCTTC. Protein: CASSYSGANEQFF.